This T cell receptor beta chain was sequenced for a study of identical twins. Study observations and caveats: Memory repertoires showed no such pattern, whereas abundant cord blood beta clonotypes carried fewer insertions.

MiXCR, run by TCRdb on the 5' RACE reads, gives a single entry per CDR3 protein. The profile covers roughly 260,000 distinct CDR3 sequences, with 11% to 15% appearing a single time and 8.8% taken by the ten largest. The V and J ends lost 2 bases and 9 bases, in that order; junction bases with no gene match: 7. This CDR3 has 13 residues. Germline CDR1 and CDR2: SGHRS and YFSETQ. A note on this clonotype: Its antigen is as yet unknown.

V is TRBV5-1 and J is TRBJ1-1, with 7 bases lining up with TRBD1. The sample was memory (CD45RO+) T cells sorted from blood. This sequence was found in a young woman in good health. The CDR3 region is CASSFPGQKKAFF. CDR3 in DNA: TGCGCCAGCAGCTTCCCGGGACAGAAAAAAGCTTTCTTT.